These 22 T cell receptor beta chains were sequenced from one sample in a study of control samples from healthy donors and cancer patients. Using immunoSEQ multiplex PCR, the repertoire was profiled, and TCRdb retains in-frame clones only, with some absent. This sample has 100,000 to 150,000 clones, with 92% found just once. Sample: PBMCs. The receptors were sampled from a man of 80 years or more with head and neck cancer.

The J gene is TRBJ2-7, the V gene TRBV19; possible D gene TRBD1, 5 bases. Trimming took off 5 bases at V and 1 base at J, with 12 bases between the two ends. Per the germline V gene, CDR1 is LNHDA and CDR2 is SQIVND (reference sequence). CDR3 length equals 14 residues. CDR3 DNA: TGTGCCAGTAGTGGGCAGGGAAGTTCCTACGAGCAGTACTTC. The encoded protein is CASSGQGSSYEQYF. Looking up the rest from reference TRBV19 and TRBJ2-7 gives the full variable domain: DGGITQSPKYLFRKEGQNVTLSCEQNLNHDAMYWYRQDPGQGLRLIYYSQIVNDFQKGDIAEGYSVSREKKESFPLTVTSAQKNPTAFYLCASSGQGSSYEQYFGPGTRLTVT.

DNA of the CDR3: TGCGCCAGCAGCCAGACTAGCGGGACTATTTACGAGCAGTACTTC. Translation gives CASSQTSGTIYEQYF. V gene TRBV4-1 combines with J gene TRBJ2-7; TRBD2 aligns across 11 bases. This CDR3 has 15 residues. CDR1 and CDR2 from the germline V gene are MGHRA and YSYEKL. The trim removed 3 bases at V and 4 bases at J, leaving 5 bases unmatched.

This chain joins TRBV10-3 and TRBJ2-1; 12 nucleotides match TRBD2. The CDR3 extends over 15 amino acids. Germline V lookup: CDR1 ENHRY, CDR2 SYGVKD. V lost 6 bases and J lost 7; bases outside the gene matches: 7. As DNA, the CDR3 is TGTGCCATCAGGGAGACTAGCGGGGGCTGGAATGAGCAGTTCTTC. Residues: CAIRETSGGWNEQFF.

The rearrangement uses TRBV7-2 and TRBJ2-5; TRBD2 matches at 9 bases. This CDR3 contains 17 residues. Germline CDR1 SGHTA, CDR2 FQGNSA. Losses at the gene ends were 2 bases for V and 2 bases for J; bases not matched to a gene: 9. The CDR3 region has the DNA TGTGCCAGCAGCTTAAGCTATCGGACTAGCGAACAAGAGACCCAGTACTTC. Its translation: CASSLSYRTSEQETQYF.

The rearrangement links TRBV9 to TRBJ1-6; D unresolved. CDR1 and CDR2 from the germline V gene are SGDLS and YYNGEE. The CDR3 runs 13 residues. Trimming stripped 3 bases from V and 6 bases from J, with 7 bases between. The CDR3 DNA reads TGTGCCAGCAGCGCCCGATCTAATTCACCCCTCCACTTT. It is translated as CASSARSNSPLHF.

The chain recombines TRBV30 with TRBJ2-5; no reliable D call. The CDR3 is 14 residues long. Trimming left V 0 bases short and J 0 bases short, with 8 bases between. Germline V CDR1 and CDR2: GTSNPN, SVGIG (reference sequence). The CDR3 reads CAWSVLEYQETQYF. The CDR3, as DNA: TGTGCCTGGAGTGTACTCGAGTACCAAGAGACCCAGTACTTC.

This clone was seen a few times. The sample holds other DNA sequences that translate to the same CDR3. V and J are TRBV6-2 or TRBV6-3 and TRBJ2-7; 14 bases agree with TRBD2. Looked up from germline, CDR1 is MNHEY and CDR2 is SVGEGT. The CDR3 loop spans 16 amino acids. V lost 2 bases and J lost 4; bases outside the gene matches: 4. CDR3 in amino acids: CASSYSRLAGGYEQYF. The CDR3 nucleotides are TGTGCCAGCAGTTACAGCCGACTAGCGGGAGGGTACGAGCAGTACTTC.

J is TRBJ1-5 and V is TRBV24-1; the match to TRBD1 covers 11 bases. Germline loops: CDR1 KGHDR, CDR2 SFDVKD. The CDR3 spans 15 residues. V dropped 2 bases and J dropped 6; count of bases not matched to a gene: 2. This CDR3 is CATSDSGTGGQPQHF. DNA of the CDR3: TGTGCCACCAGTGATTCCGGGACAGGGGGTCAGCCCCAGCATTTT.

The V gene is TRBV6-5, the J gene TRBJ2-5, with 10 bases aligning to TRBD2. Germline loops: CDR1 MNHEY, CDR2 SVGAGI. CDR3 length equals 14 residues. V trimming: 6 bases; J trimming: 5 bases; junction bases outside the gene matches: 6. The CDR3 here is CASRPSGGEETQYF. In nucleotides, the CDR3 is TGTGCCAGCAGACCCAGCGGGGGGGAGGAGACCCAGTACTTC.

J is TRBJ2-2 and V is TRBV6-4; D possibly matches TRBD1 or TRBD2 (5 bases each). The CDR3 extends over 14 amino acids. The germline V and J ends were trimmed by 5 bases and 4 bases, with 11 bases remaining between them. Germline lookup yields CDR1 MRHNA and CDR2 SNTAGT. The CDR3 region has the DNA TGTGCCAGCAGTAGGGACCACGGCACCGGGGAGCTGTTTTTT. It specifies CASSRDHGTGELFF.

This chain connects TRBV24-1 to TRBJ2-3; D is unresolved. CDR3 length: 15 amino acids. From germline, CDR1 is KGHDR and CDR2 SFDVKD. Trimming took 6 bases from V and 0 from J, leaving 12 bases between them. The CDR3 DNA follows: TGTGCCACCAGTAAGGACGAATCTAGCACAGATACGCAGTATTTT. Protein sequence: CATSKDESSTDTQYF.

This clone was seen more than once but under ten times. The rearrangement uses TRBV10-3 and TRBJ1-1; D uncertain. The germline gives CDR1 ENHRY, CDR2 SYGVKD. Trimming removed 8 bases from V and 6 bases from J, with 16 bases in between. The CDR3 has 13 residues. For the CDR3, the DNA is TGTGCCATCCGGGAGGGTGGAGGGCCTGAAGCTTTCTTT. It encodes CAIREGGGPEAFF.

J is TRBJ1-5 and V is TRBV30, with a possible D match to TRBD1 (6 bases). The germline gives CDR1 GTSNPN, CDR2 SVGIG (reference sequence). Between the trimmed V and J ends, which lost 3 bases and 4 bases, there was a span of 16 bases. The CDR3 spans 15 residues. CDR3 loop: CAWRATGIWNQPQHF. CDR3 nucleotide sequence: TGTGCCTGGAGGGCAACAGGGATCTGGAATCAGCCCCAGCATTTT.

This clone has only one observation. The chain links TRBV30 to TRBJ2-2, with 7 bases fitting TRBD1. This CDR3 is 16 amino acids long. Per the germline V gene, CDR1 is GTSNPN and CDR2 is SVGIG (reference sequence). J was trimmed by 8 bases and V by 0 bases; bases with no gene match: 12. For the CDR3, the DNA is TGTGCCTGGAGTGTACTTAGACAGGGAGTAGCGGGGGAGCTGTTTTTT. It encodes CAWSVLRQGVAGELFF.

The chain recombines TRBV7-8 with TRBJ2-7; D might be TRBD2 (6 bases). V lost 4 bases and J 0 bases, leaving 13 bases between the germline ends. This CDR3 contains 15 residues. Germline V gene lookup returns CDR1 SGHVS and CDR2 FQNEAQ. The CDR3 DNA reads as TGTGCCAGCAGCTCGGGACTTTTGATCTCCTACGAGCAGTACTTC. Translated: CASSSGLLISYEQYF.

The chain carries TRBV6-5 and TRBJ2-7; maybe TRBD2 (7 bases). V lost 5 bases to trimming and J lost 0 bases, with 8 bases between them. CDR3 length equals 13 residues. Looked up from germline, CDR1 is MNHEY and CDR2 is SVGAGI. CDR3 in amino acids: CASSRGGSYEQYF. The CDR3 region has the DNA TGTGCCAGCAGTAGGGGGGGCTCCTACGAGCAGTACTTC.

J is TRBJ1-5 and V is TRBV19; a possible D gene is TRBD1 (5 bases). Looked up from germline, CDR1 is LNHDA and CDR2 is SQIVND (reference sequence). V lost 1 base and J 3 bases, leaving 10 bases between the germline ends. The CDR3 has 15 amino acids. CDR3: CASSIARALNQPQHF. The CDR3 nucleotides are TGTGCCAGTAGTATAGCCAGGGCCCTCAATCAGCCCCAGCATTTT.

In the case of this clone: Germline and junction disagree at one end, which may indicate a read error. The gene calls are TRBV29-1 and TRBJ2-2; D is possibly TRBD1 (6 bases). Germline CDR1 is SQVTM and CDR2 is ANQGSEA. The CDR3 is made up of 15 amino acids. CDR3 sequence: CSVEGATGSAGELFF. CDR3 in DNA: TGCAGCGTGGAAGGAGCTACAGGGTCGGCCGGGGAGCTGTTTTTT.

V gene TRBV9 combines with J gene TRBJ2-1, with D perhaps matching TRBD2 (6 bases). The CDR3 sequence is 13 residues long. V shed 2 bases and J shed 4 bases, with 7 bases lying between them. Germline assignment: CDR1 SGDLS and CDR2 YYNGEE. The CDR3 region is CASSVSGYNEQFF. For the CDR3, the DNA is TGTGCCAGCAGCGTTAGCGGATACAATGAGCAGTTCTTC. The variable domain in full, with the rest retrieved from reference TRBV9 and TRBJ2-1, is DSGVTQTPKHLITATGQRVTLRCSPRSGDLSVYWYQQSLDQGLQFLIQYYNGEERAKGNILERFSAQQFPDLHSELNLSSLELGDSALYFCASSVSGYNEQFFGPGTRLTVL.

CDR3 DNA: TGTGCCAGCAGAAGGGGCGGAGCTAACTATGGCTACACCTTC. Residues: CASRRGGANYGYTF. This chain joins TRBV25-1 and TRBJ1-2; the D gene is possibly TRBD1 (5 bases). The V gene lost 6 bases and the J gene lost 0 bases, with 11 bases spanning the gap. CDR1 and CDR2 (germline): MGHDK, SYGVNS. The CDR3 extends over 14 amino acids.

V and J are TRBV14 and TRBJ1-2; the D gene is possibly TRBD1 (5 bases). Germline V gives CDR1 SGHDN, CDR2 FVKESK. Trimming removed 0 bases at V and 8 bases at J, with 16 bases between. There are 15 residues in the CDR3. CDR3 nucleotide sequence: TGTGCCAGCAGCCAAGATTTCAGGGATGGACGAGGCTACACCTTC. Its protein product is CASSQDFRDGRGYTF.

This sequence joins TRBV2 and TRBJ2-3; 10 nucleotides align to TRBD2. Unmatched junction bases numbered 3, after V lost 4 bases and J lost 8 bases. The CDR3 runs to 13 residues. CDR1 and CDR2 (germline): SNHLY, FYNNEI. In DNA, the CDR3 is TGTGCCAGCAGTGTGAGCGGGAGGGCTACGCAGTATTTT. Protein: CASSVSGRATQYF.